The source of this T cell receptor (beta chain) is a study of cytomegalovirus exposure and HLA in healthy donors. About the research overall: Sequencing of some 200 million T cells in an earlier analysis found 100 million to 140 million unique TCR beta sequences. From donors who were HLA-typed, an early data release held 75 million to 85 million unique TCRs.

The CDR3 spans 17 residues. Looked up from germline, CDR1 is SGHTA and CDR2 is FQGNSA. Trimming removed 4 bases from V and 1 base from J, with 17 bases in between. Donors counted as nominally healthy when sampled, yet unrecorded immune exposures were likely. The study ran its PCR with 60 Vbeta and 13 Jbeta primers. TCRdb's table, derived via immunoSEQ multiplex PCR, lists solely in-frame clones and lacks some. This sample has 65,000 to 85,000 clones, with about 70% found just once. The chain links TRBV7-2 to TRBJ1-5; maybe TRBD1 (5 bases). Source material: PBMCs. The source is a male donor in good health and CMV-seropositive. The CDR3 nucleotides read TGTGCCAGCAGCTCAGCGGGGGGACTGATGAGCAATCAGCCCCAGCATTTT. It is translated as CASSSAGGLMSNQPQHF.